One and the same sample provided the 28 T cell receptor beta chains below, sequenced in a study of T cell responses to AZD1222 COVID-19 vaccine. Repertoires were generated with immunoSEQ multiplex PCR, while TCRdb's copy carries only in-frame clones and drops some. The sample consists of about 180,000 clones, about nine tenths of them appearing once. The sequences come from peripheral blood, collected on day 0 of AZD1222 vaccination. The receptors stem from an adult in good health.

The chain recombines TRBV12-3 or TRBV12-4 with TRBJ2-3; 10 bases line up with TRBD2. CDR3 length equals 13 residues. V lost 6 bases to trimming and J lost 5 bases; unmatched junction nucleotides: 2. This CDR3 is CASRRTSGDTQYF. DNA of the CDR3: TGTGCCAGCAGAAGGACTAGCGGAGATACGCAGTATTTT.

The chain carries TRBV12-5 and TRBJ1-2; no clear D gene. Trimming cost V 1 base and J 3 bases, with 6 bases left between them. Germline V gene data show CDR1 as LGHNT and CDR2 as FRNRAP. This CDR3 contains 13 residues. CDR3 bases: TGTGCTAGTGGTTTGGGTCGATACTATGGCTACACCTTC. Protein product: CASGLGRYYGYTF. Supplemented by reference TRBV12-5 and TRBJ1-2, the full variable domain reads DARVTQTPRHKVTEMGQEVTMRCQPILGHNTVFWYRQTMMQGLELLAYFRNRAPLDDSGMPKDRFSAEMPDATLATLKIQPSEPRDSAVYFCASGLGRYYGYTFGSGTRLTVV.

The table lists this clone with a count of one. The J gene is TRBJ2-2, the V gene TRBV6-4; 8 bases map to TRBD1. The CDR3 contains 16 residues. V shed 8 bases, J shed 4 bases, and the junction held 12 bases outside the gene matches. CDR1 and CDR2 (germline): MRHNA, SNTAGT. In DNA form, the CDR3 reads TGTGCCAGCTCCATAGGGTCGGACAGGGCCACCGGGGAGCTGTTTTTT. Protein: CASSIGSDRATGELFF.

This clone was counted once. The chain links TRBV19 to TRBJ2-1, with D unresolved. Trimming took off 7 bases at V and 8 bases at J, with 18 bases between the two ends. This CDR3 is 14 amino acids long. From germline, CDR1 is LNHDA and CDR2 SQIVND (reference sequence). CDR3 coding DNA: TGTGCCAGTAATCTCGCTCGAGCTTCCGATGAGCAGTTCTTC. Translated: CASNLARASDEQFF.

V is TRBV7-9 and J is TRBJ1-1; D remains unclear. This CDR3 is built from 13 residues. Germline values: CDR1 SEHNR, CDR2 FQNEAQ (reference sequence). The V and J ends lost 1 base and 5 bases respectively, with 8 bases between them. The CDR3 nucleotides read TGTGCCAGCAGCTTAGTACCGGAGACTGAAGCTTTCTTT. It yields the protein CASSLVPETEAFF. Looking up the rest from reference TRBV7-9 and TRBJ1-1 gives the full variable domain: DTGVSQNPRHKITKRGQNVTFRCDPISEHNRLYWYRQTLGQGPEFLTYFQNEAQLEKSRLLSDRFSAERPKGSFSTLEIQRTEQGDSAMYLCASSLVPETEAFFGQGTRLTVV.

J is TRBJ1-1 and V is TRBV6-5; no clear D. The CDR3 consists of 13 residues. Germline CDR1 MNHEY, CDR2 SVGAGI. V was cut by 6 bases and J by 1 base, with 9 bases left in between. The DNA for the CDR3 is TGTGCCAGCAGGTCGACGGGGAACACTGAAGCTTTCTTT. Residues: CASRSTGNTEAFF.

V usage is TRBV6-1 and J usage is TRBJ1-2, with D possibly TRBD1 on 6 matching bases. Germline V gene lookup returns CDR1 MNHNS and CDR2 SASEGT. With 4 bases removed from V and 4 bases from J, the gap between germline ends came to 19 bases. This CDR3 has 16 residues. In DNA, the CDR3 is TGTGCCAGCAGTGGTATATTAGGGGGAGGTCGCTATGGCTACACCTTC. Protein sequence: CASSGILGGGRYGYTF.

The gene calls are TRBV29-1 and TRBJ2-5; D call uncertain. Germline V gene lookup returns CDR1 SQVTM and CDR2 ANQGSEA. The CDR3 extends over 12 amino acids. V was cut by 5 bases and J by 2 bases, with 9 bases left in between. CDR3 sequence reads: CSVIVAQETQYF. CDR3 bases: TGCAGCGTTATCGTTGCGCAAGAGACCCAGTACTTC.

This CDR3 reads CASSSSRTGQGTEAFF. The CDR3 DNA follows: TGTGCCAGCTCATCCTCCCGGACAGGCCAGGGCACTGAAGCTTTCTTT. The rearrangement uses TRBV18 and TRBJ1-1; 7 bases map to TRBD1. The trim removed 5 bases at V and 4 bases at J, leaving 13 bases unmatched. The germline V gene encodes CDR1 KGHSH and CDR2 LQKENI. The CDR3 covers 16 residues.

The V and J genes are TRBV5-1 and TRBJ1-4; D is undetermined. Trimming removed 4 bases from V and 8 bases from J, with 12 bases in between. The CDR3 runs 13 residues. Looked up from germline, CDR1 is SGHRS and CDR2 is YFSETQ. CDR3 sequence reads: CASSPHVDEKLFF. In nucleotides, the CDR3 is TGCGCCAGCAGCCCCCACGTGGACGAAAAACTGTTTTTT. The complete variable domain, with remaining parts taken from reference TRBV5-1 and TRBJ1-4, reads KAGVTQTPRYLIKTRGQQVTLSCSPISGHRSVSWYQQTPGQGLQFLFEYFSETQRNKGNFPGRFSGRQFSNSRSEMNVSTLELGDSALYLCASSPHVDEKLFFGSGTQLSVL.

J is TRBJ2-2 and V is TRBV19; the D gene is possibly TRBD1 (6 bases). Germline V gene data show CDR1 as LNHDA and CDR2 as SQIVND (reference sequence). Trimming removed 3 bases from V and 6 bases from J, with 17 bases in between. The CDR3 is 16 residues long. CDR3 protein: CASSIRWARGAGELFF. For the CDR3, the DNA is TGTGCCAGTAGTATCCGATGGGCCAGGGGCGCCGGGGAGCTGTTTTTT.

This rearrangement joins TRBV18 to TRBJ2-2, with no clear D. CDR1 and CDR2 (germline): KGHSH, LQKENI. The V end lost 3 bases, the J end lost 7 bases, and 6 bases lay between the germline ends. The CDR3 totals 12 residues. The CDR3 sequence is CASSPIIGELFF. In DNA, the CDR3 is TGTGCCAGCTCACCGATAATCGGGGAGCTGTTTTTT.

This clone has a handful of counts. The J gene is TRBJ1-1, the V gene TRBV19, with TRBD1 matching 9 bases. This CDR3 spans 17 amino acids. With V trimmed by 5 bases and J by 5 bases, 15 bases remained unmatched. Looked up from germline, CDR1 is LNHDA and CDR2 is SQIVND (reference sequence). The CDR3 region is CASSFPRDRAVRTEAFF. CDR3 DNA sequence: TGTGCCAGTAGTTTCCCCCGGGACAGGGCAGTAAGGACTGAAGCTTTCTTT.

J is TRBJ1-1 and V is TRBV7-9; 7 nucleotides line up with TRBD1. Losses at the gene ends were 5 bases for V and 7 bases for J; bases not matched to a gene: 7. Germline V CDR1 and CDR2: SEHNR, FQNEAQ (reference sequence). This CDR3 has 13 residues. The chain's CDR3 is CASSPSGQIEAFF. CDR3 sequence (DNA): TGTGCCAGCAGCCCCTCGGGACAGATTGAAGCTTTCTTT.

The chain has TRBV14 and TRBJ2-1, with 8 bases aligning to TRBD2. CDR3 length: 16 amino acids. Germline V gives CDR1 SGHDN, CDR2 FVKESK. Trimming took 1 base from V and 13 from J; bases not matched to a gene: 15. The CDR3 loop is CASSQAGTSPQRPQFF. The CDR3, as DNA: TGTGCCAGCAGCCAAGCCGGGACTAGTCCTCAGCGCCCCCAGTTCTTC.

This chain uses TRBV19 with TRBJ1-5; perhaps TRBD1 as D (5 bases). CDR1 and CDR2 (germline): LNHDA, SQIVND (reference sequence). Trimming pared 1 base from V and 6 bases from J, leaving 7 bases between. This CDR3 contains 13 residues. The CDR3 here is CASSIAGRQPQHF. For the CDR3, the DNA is TGTGCCAGTAGTATAGCGGGGCGTCAGCCCCAGCATTTT.

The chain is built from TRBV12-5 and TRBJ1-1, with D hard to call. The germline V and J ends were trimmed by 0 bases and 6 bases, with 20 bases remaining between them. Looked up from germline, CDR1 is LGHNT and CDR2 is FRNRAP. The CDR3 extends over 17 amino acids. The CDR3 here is CASGLVVGSRLSAEAFF. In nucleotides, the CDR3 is TGTGCTAGTGGTTTGGTAGTAGGAAGCCGTTTGTCGGCTGAAGCTTTCTTT.

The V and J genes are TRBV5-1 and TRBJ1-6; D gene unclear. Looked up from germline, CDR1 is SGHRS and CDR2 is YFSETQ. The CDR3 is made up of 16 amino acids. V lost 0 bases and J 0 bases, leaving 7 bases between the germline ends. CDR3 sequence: CASSLADGSYNSPLHF. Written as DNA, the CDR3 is TGCGCCAGCAGCTTGGCGGATGGCTCCTATAATTCACCCCTCCACTTT.

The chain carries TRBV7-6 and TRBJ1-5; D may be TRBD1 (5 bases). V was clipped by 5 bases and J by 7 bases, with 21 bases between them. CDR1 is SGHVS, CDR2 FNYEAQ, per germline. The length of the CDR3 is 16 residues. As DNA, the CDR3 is TGTGCCAGCAGCCCGGGGGGGGGTTGGACATCCCAGCCCCAGCATTTT. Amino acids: CASSPGGGWTSQPQHF.

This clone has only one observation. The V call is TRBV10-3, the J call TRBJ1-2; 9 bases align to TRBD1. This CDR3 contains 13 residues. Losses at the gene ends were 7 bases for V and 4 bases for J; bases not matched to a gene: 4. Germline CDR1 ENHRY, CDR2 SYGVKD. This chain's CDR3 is CAITLDRGYGYTF. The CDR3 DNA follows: TGTGCCATCACCCTGGACAGGGGCTATGGCTACACCTTC.

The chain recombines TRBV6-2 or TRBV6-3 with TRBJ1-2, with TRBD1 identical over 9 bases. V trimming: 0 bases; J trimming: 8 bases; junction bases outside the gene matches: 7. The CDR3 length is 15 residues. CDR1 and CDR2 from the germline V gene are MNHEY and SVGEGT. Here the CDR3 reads CASSYSGTGPRGYTF. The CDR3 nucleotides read TGTGCCAGCAGTTACTCCGGGACAGGGCCTCGCGGCTACACCTTC.

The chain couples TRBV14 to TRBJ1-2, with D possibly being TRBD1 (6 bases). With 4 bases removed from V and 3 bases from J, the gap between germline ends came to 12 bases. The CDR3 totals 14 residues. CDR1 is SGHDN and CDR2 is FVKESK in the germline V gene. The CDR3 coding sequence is TGTGCCAGCAGCCTCGGGACACTTCACTATGGCTACACCTTC. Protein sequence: CASSLGTLHYGYTF. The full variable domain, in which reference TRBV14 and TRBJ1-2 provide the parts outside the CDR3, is EAGVTQFPSHSVIEKGQTVTLRCDPISGHDNLYWYRRVMGKEIKFLLHFVKESKQDESGMPNNRFLAERTGGTYSTLKVQPAELEDSGVYFCASSLGTLHYGYTFGSGTRLTVV.

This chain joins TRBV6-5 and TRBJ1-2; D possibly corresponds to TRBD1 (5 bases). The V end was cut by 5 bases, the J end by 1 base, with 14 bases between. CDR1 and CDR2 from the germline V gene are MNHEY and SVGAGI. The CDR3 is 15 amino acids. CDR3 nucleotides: TGTGCCAGCAGTCCCGAGGGACGAATTAACTATGGCTACACCTTC. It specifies CASSPEGRINYGYTF.

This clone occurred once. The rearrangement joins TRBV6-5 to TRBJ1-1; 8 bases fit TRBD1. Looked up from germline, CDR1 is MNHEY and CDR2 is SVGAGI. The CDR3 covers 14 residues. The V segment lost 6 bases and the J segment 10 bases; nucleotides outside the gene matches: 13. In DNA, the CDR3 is TGTGCCAGCAGCTCAGGGGGCGCGAGTCGGGTAGCTTTCTTT. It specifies CASSSGGASRVAFF.

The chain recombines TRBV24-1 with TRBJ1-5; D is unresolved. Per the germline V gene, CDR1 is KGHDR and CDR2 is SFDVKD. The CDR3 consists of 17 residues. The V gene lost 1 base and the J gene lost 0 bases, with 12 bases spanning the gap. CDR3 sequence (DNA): TGTGCCACCAGTGATTTACACAGCCGATATAGCAATCAGCCCCAGCATTTT. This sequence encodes CATSDLHSRYSNQPQHF.

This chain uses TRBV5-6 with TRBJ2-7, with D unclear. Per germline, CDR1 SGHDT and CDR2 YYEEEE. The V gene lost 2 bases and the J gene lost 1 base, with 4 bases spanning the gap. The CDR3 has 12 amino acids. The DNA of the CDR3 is TGTGCCAGCAGCTTACTGTCCTACGAGCAGTACTTC. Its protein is CASSLLSYEQYF. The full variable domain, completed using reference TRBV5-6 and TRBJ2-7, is DAGVTQSPTHLIKTRGQQVTLRCSPKSGHDTVSWYQQALGQGPQFIFQYYEEEERQRGNFPDRFSGHQFPNYSSELNVNALLLGDSALYLCASSLLSYEQYFGPGTRLTVT.

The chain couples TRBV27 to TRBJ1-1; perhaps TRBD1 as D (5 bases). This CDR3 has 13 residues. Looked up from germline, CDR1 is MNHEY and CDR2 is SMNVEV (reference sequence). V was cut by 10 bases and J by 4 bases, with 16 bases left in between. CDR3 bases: TGTGCCACGAGGGACTTACCCTCCACTGAAGCTTTCTTT. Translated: CATRDLPSTEAFF.

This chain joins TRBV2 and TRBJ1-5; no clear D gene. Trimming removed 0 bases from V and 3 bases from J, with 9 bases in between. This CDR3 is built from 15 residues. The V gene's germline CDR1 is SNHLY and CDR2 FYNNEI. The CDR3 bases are TGTGCCAGCAGTGAAGCGATCCGGTACAATCAGCCCCAGCATTTT. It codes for CASSEAIRYNQPQHF.